Sequencing of this TCR beta chain was carried out in a study of T cell responses to AZD1222 COVID-19 vaccine (dated by TCRdb to the early 2020s). At the level of the whole study: Because spike-specific TCR depth and breadth did not differ between the two schedules, AZD1222 recipients who got a second dose at roughly 4 weeks were pooled with those who got a second dose at roughly 12 weeks. TCR sequencing was performed for roughly 250 trial participants, of whom some 200 were given two doses of AZD1222 and approximately 25 were given two doses of MenACWY control vaccine. Trial participants were enrolled into age subgroups of 18-55, 56-69 and 70-plus years, which contained about 160, 30 and 59 TCR-sequenced participants, respectively. Broader findings and caveats from the paper: Only five to seven AZD1222 recipients were SARS-CoV-2 seropositive at baseline, limiting conclusions about previously exposed vaccinees. The vaccine-associated CD4 TCRs covered the entire spike protein, and the dominant responses fell in regions 160-218 and 743-854. A significant rise in spike-specific TCR breadth and depth was observed after two AZD1222 doses relative to day 0 and relative to MenACWY recipients. Epitopes outside the regions mutated in the B.1.351 and B.1.1.7 variants were reportedly recognized by nearly half of the unique spike-specific TCRs. In the small 56-69-year group, the increase in depth fell short of significance, most likely because of low power. No day 14 peak-response samples were available, so repertoires were characterized only after the peak T cell response. Participants were mostly white British, with more females than males. The authors suggested clonal diversity may have been underestimated.

The sample's time point label, decoded: baseline before first vaccination. Samples from vaccinated people were obtained from the UK trials COV001 and COV002, which included a single-blind randomized controlled phase 2/3 trial of AZD1222 (ChAdOx1 nCoV-19) in healthy adults. For TCRbeta chain sequencing, PBMC samples were collected from trial participants at day 0 and at day 28 after the second dose. The CDR3 regions of human TCRbeta chains were subjected to immunosequencing. Per the original workflow: TCRs in the repertoires were compared against a reference library of SARS-CoV-2-specific TCRs that had been generated with the MIRA antigen-specificity platform. Breadth meant the fraction of unique TCRs that were SARS-CoV-2-associated, whereas depth meant the fraction of total T cells that were SARS-CoV-2-associated. Using the MIRA data, each spike-specific TCR was mapped to the spike region that the TCR reacts to and placed in a CD4 or CD8 class. Log10-transformed breadth and depth values were compared by one-way ANOVA with Sidak's multiple comparisons tests. Held by TCRdb, this immuneACCESS table contains in-frame sequences only and omits some clones. Under half of the omission traces to an unresolved V gene where checked; the cause of the rest is unknown. V and J calls plus clone size are reproduced from that table; the DNA served to infer D and trimming. The sample table records 130,000 to 150,000 clones; about 87% of these occur just once. The ten largest clones represent roughly 15% of the sample.

The CDR3 numbers 15 residues from cysteine through phenylalanine. Left in the record is the CDR3 DNA by itself, 45 bases read in frame from the first base. The germline V gene specifies KGHDR as CDR1 and SFDVKD as CDR2. The germline ends are 20 bases apart after V is trimmed by 7 bases and J by 8 bases. This clone has a count of ten or more. The antigen it recognizes is unknown. No clone much larger than this one lies a single base away; base qualities are absent. The chain employs TRBV24-1 and TRBJ2-1; TRBD1 is a possible D gene, resting on 6 matching bases. Sequencing was performed on peripheral blood, taken on day 0 of AZD1222 vaccination. This sequence originates from an adult in good health. The DNA is TGTGCCACCAGGGCCCTACAGGGAAGTTCCGATGAGCAGTTCTTC. Its protein product is CATRALQGSSDEQFF.